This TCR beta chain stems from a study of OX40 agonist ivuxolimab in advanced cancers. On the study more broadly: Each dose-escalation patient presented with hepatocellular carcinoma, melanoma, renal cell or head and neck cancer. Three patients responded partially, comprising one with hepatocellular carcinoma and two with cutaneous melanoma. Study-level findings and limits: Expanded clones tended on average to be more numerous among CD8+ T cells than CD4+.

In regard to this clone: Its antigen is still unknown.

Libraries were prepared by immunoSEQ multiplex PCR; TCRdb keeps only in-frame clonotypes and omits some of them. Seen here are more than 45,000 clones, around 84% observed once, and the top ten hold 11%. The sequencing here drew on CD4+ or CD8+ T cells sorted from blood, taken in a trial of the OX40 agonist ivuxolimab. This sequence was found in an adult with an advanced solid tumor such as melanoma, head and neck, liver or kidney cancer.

CDR3 in amino acids: CATSRATDGYTF. CDR3 nucleotide sequence: TGTGCCACCAGCAGAGCTACGGATGGCTACACCTTC. This chain connects TRBV15 to TRBJ1-2, with D uncertain. There are 12 residues in the CDR3. Germline lookup yields CDR1 LNHNV and CDR2 YYDKDF (reference sequence). V lost 1 base and J lost 6, with 6 bases in between.